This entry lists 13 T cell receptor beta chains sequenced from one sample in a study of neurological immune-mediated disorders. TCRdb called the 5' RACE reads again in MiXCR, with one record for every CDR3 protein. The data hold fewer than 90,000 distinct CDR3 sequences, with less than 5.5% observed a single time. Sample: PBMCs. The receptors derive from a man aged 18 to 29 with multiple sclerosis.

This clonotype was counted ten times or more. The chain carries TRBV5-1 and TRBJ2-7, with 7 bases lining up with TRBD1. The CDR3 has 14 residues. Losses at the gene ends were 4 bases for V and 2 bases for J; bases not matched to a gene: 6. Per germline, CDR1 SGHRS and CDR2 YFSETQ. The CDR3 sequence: CASSRQGATYEQYF. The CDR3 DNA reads TGCGCCAGCAGCCGACAGGGCGCAACCTACGAGCAGTACTTC.

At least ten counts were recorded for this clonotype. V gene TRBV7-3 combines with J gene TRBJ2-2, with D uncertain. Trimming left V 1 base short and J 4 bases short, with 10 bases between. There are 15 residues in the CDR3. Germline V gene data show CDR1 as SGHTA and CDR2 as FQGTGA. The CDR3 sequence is CASSLRRLPTGELFF. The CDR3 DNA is TGTGCCAGCAGCTTAAGAAGACTGCCCACCGGGGAGCTGTTTTTT. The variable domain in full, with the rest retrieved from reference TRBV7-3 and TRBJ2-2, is GAGVSQTPSNKVTEKGKYVELRCDPISGHTALYWYRQSLGQGPEFLIYFQGTGAADDSGLPNDRFFAVRPEGSVSTLKIQRTERGDSAVYLCASSLRRLPTGELFFGEGSRLTVL.

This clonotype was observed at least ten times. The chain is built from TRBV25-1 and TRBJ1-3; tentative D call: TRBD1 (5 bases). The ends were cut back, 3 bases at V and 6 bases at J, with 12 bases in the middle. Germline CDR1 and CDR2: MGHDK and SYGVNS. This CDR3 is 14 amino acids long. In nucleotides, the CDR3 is TGTGCCAGCAGTGACCCGACAGCATCAAACACCATATATTTT. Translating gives CASSDPTASNTIYF.

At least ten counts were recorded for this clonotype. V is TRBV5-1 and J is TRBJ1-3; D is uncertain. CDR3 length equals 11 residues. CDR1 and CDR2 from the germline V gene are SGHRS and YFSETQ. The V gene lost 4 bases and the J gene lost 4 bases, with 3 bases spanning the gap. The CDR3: CASSPGNTIYF. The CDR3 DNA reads TGCGCCAGCAGCCCCGGAAACACCATATATTTT. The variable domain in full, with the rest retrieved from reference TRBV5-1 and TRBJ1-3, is KAGVTQTPRYLIKTRGQQVTLSCSPISGHRSVSWYQQTPGQGLQFLFEYFSETQRNKGNFPGRFSGRQFSNSRSEMNVSTLELGDSALYLCASSPGNTIYFGEGSWLTVV.

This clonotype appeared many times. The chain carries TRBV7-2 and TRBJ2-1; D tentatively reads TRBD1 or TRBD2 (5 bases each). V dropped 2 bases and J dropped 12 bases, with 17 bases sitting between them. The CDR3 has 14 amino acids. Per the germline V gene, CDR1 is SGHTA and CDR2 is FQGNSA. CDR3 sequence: CASSLKGLGTLQFF. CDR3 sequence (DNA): TGTGCCAGCAGCTTAAAAGGGCTGGGGACCTTGCAGTTCTTC.

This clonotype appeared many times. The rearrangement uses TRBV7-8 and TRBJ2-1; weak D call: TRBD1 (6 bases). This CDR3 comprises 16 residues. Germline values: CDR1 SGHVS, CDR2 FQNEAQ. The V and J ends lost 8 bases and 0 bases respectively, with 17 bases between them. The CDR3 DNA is TGTGCCAGCGGGGGCAGTGGAAAAAGCTCCTACAATGAGCAGTTCTTC. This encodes CASGGSGKSSYNEQFF.

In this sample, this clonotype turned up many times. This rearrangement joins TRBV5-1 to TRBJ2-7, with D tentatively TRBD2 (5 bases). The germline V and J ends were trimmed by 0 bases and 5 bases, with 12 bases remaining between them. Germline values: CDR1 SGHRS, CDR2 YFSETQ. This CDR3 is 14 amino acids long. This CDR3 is CASSLASTGDEQYF. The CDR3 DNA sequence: TGCGCCAGCAGCTTGGCTAGCACCGGCGACGAGCAGTACTTC.

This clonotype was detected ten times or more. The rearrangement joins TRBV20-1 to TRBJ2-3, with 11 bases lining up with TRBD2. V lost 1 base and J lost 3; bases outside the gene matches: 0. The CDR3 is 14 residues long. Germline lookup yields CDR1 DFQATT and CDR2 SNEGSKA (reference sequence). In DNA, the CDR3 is TGCAGTGCTAGAGGACTAGCGGGAACAGATACGCAGTATTTT. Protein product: CSARGLAGTDTQYF.

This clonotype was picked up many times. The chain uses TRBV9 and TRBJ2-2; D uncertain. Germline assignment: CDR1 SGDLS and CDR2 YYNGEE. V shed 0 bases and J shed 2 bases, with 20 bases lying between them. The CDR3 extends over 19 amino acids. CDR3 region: CASSVAETRILTNTGELFF. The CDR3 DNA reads TGTGCCAGCAGCGTAGCCGAGACAAGGATCCTCACTAACACCGGGGAGCTGTTTTTT.

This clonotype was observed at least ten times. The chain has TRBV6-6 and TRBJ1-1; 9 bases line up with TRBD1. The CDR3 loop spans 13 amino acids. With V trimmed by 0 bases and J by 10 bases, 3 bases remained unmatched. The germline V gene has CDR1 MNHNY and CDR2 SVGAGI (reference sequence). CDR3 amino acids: CASSYSGQGGAFF. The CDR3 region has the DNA TGTGCCAGCAGTTACTCGGGACAGGGAGGAGCTTTCTTT.

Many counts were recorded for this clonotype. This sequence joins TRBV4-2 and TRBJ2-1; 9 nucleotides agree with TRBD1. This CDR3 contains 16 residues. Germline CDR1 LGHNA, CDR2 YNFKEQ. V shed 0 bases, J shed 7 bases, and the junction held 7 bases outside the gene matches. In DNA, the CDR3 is TGTGCCAGCAGCCAAGAGGGACAGGGATCGGTGAATGAGCAGTTCTTC. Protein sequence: CASSQEGQGSVNEQFF.

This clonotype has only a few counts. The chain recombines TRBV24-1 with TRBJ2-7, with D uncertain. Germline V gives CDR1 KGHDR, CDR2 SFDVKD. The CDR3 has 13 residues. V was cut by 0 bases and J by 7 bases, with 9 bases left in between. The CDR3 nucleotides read TGTGCCACCAGTGATTTGCGAGGAAGAGAGCAGTACTTC. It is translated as CATSDLRGREQYF.

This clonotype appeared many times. The CDR3 reads CASSLVISGGTHNEQFF. DNA of the CDR3: TGCGCCAGCAGCTTAGTGATTAGCGGGGGGACCCACAATGAGCAGTTCTTC. The chain couples TRBV5-1 to TRBJ2-1; TRBD2 agrees at 10 bases. V shed 2 bases and J 5 bases; nucleotides not matched to a gene: 10. Germline V lookup: CDR1 SGHRS, CDR2 YFSETQ. CDR3 length: 17 amino acids.